Described below is a single T cell receptor beta chain sequence and its context. The sample is drawn from a study of T cell responses to AZD1222 COVID-19 vaccine. TCRdb's copy holds only in-frame clones and misses some; the assay was immunoSEQ multiplex PCR. The sample lists 55,000 to 65,000 clones; 88% were seen once. This sequence originates from an adult in good health. The sequencing used peripheral blood, collected on day 0 of AZD1222 vaccination.

The CDR3 here is CASSPVGQDGYTF. For the CDR3, the DNA is TGTGCCAGCTCACCGGTGGGGCAGGATGGCTACACCTTC. The rearrangement joins TRBV18 to TRBJ1-2, with a possible D match to TRBD1 (5 bases). With 3 bases removed from V and 6 bases from J, the gap between germline ends came to 11 bases. The CDR3 contains 13 residues. CDR1 is KGHSH, CDR2 LQKENI, per germline.